This paragraph covers one TCR beta chain sequence. Trimming cost V 0 bases and J 4 bases, with 7 bases left between them. Germline values: CDR1 SGHRS, CDR2 YFSETQ. This CDR3 has 13 amino acids. The sample originates from a study of blood T cell repertoires in COVID-19. In the original workflow: By means of reference gene primer amplification, nucleated cell counts were estimated. The table came from immunoSEQ multiplex PCR; TCRdb's copy has only in-frame clones and leaves some out. Clone size and V and J calls were adopted from that table, with D and trimming inferred from the DNA. There are 200,000 to 300,000 clones in the sample; less than 90% occur only once, and under 5% lies in the top ten.

This sequence originates from a man in his fifties or sixties with acute or convalescent COVID-19. The chain has TRBV5-1 and TRBJ1-2, with D possibly matching TRBD1 (5 bases). The sample comprised peripheral blood. CDR3 in amino acids: CASSLEQGYGYTF. The CDR3 region has the DNA TGCGCCAGCAGCTTGGAGCAGGGCTATGGCTACACCTTC.